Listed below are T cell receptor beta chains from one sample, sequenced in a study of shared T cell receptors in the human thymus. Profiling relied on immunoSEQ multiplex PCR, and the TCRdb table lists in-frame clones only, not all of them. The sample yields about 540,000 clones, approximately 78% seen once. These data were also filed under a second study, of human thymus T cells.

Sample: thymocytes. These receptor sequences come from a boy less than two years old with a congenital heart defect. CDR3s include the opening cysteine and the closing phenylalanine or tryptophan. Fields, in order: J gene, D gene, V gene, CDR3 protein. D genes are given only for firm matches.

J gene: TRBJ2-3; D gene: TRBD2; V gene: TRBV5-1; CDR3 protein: CASSLVSHLGGTSDRAFTDTQYF
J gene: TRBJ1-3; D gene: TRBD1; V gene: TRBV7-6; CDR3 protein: CASTITGQEEVNTIYF
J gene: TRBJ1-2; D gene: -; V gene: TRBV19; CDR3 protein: CASSIPPGRDYGYTF
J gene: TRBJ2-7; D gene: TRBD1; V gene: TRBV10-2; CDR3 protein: CASSHRDRDSYEQYF
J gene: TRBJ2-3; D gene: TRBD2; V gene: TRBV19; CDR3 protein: CPWSGRCIDTQYF
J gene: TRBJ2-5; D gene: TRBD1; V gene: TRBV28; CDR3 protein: CASREDRAETQYF
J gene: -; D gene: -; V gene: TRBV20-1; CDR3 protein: CSARTGYEQYF
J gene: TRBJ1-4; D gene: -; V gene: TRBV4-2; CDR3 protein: CASSQEPGGGEKLFF
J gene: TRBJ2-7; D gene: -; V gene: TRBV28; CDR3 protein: CASRRVVLVERSEQYF
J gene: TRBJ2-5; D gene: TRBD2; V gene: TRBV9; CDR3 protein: CASSAEGTSVETQYF
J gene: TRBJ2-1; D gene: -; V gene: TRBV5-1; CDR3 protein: CASSPGNSSPSSYNEQFF
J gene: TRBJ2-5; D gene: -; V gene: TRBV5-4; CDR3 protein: CASSLGEGETQYF
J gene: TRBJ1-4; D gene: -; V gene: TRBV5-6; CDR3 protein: CASSLGGEKLFF
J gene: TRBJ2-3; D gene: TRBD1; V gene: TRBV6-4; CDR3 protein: CASSDRWTGRPPPTDTQYF
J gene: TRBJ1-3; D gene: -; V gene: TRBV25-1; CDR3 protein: CASKADRPGNTIYF
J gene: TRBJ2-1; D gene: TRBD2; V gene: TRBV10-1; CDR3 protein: CASSDTTGTSYNEQFF
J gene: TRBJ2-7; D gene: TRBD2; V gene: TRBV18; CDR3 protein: CASSGLAGFEQYF
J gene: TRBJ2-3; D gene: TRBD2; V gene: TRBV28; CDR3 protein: CASSVSGGTDTQYF
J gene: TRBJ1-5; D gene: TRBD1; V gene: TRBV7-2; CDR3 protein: CASSSDRGREGNQPQHF
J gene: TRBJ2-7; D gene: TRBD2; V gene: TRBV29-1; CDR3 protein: CSVEIGLAGVWYEQYF
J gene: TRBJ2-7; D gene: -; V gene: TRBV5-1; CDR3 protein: CASSPSNTASEQYF